The 9 T cell receptor beta chains below were found in one sample sequenced in a study of technical replicates of blood from a few donors. The repertoire was sequenced with immunoSEQ multiplex PCR; TCRdb's copy has only in-frame clones and lacks some. The sample holds 14,000 or so clones, approximately 88% seen once. The sequenced sample consisted of PBMCs. These receptors were obtained from a human donor in good health.

This clone was seen a few times. The rearrangement links TRBV6-5 to TRBJ1-5; perhaps TRBD1 as D (5 bases). The germline V gene encodes CDR1 MNHEY and CDR2 SVGAGI. The CDR3 totals 12 residues. Trimming cost V 8 bases and J 0 bases, with 5 bases left between them. CDR3 nucleotide sequence: TGTGCCAGCGGGGCTAGCAATCAGCCCCAGCATTTT. Translation gives CASGASNQPQHF.

The rearrangement links TRBV10-1 to TRBJ2-5; D may be TRBD1 (5 bases). The CDR3 spans 14 residues. V was pared by 3 bases and J by 5 bases, with 13 bases between. Per germline, CDR1 WNHNN and CDR2 SYGVQD (reference sequence). The CDR3 loop reads CASSDRQLGETQYF. The CDR3 DNA reads TGCGCCAGCAGTGACCGACAGCTAGGGGAGACCCAGTACTTC.

V usage is TRBV7-9 and J usage is TRBJ2-7; 10 bases agree with TRBD1. Trimming at V came to 0 bases and at J to 5 bases, leaving 7 bases not matched to a gene. The CDR3 is made up of 16 amino acids. Germline assignment: CDR1 SEHNR and CDR2 FQNEAQ (reference sequence). This chain's CDR3 is CASSLAAGTGEHEQYF. In DNA, the CDR3 is TGTGCCAGCAGCTTAGCGGCCGGGACAGGGGAACACGAGCAGTACTTC.

This chain joins TRBV5-1 and TRBJ1-6; 9 bases line up with TRBD1. Trimming took 2 bases from V and 7 from J; bases not matched to a gene: 4. Per germline, CDR1 SGHRS and CDR2 YFSETQ. The CDR3 covers 15 residues. The CDR3 DNA reads as TGCGCCAGCAGCTTATGGGACAGGGTCAATTCACCCCTCCACTTT. Amino acids: CASSLWDRVNSPLHF.

The J gene is TRBJ2-3, the V gene TRBV18; no clear D gene. Germline V CDR1 and CDR2: KGHSH, LQKENI. The CDR3 loop spans 16 amino acids. Deletions cut 6 bases from V and 2 bases from J, with 18 bases between. The CDR3: CASSVETTFPTDTQYF. CDR3 nucleotide sequence: TGTGCCAGCTCGGTCGAGACAACATTCCCCACAGATACGCAGTATTTT.

This rearrangement joins TRBV2 to TRBJ2-7, with 7 bases aligning to TRBD1. There are 13 residues in the CDR3. Per germline, CDR1 SNHLY and CDR2 FYNNEI. V lost 6 bases, J lost 4 bases, and 6 bases stayed unmatched. The CDR3: CASSLQGWYEQYF. The CDR3 region has the DNA TGTGCCAGCAGCCTACAGGGGTGGTACGAGCAGTACTTC.

The V call is TRBV6-6, the J call TRBJ2-7, with TRBD2 matching 15 bases. Trimming cost V 2 bases and J 9 bases; bases outside gene matches: 5. The CDR3 covers 15 residues. The germline gives CDR1 MNHNY, CDR2 SVGAGI (reference sequence). In DNA form, the CDR3 reads TGTGCCAGCAGTTACGATGGGACTAGCGGGAGGATGCAGTACTTC. Translating it yields CASSYDGTSGRMQYF.

The V gene is TRBV10-1, the J gene TRBJ1-1; 9 bases map to TRBD1. CDR1 and CDR2 (germline): WNHNN, SYGVQD (reference sequence). The CDR3 contains 13 residues. V shed 8 bases and J 6 bases; nucleotides not matched to a gene: 7. The chain's CDR3 is CASAGQGSPEAFF. CDR3 nucleotide sequence: TGCGCCAGCGCGGGACAGGGTAGCCCTGAAGCTTTCTTT.

The V call is TRBV6-6, the J call TRBJ1-5; D gene ambiguous. The CDR3 is 16 amino acids. Germline V gene data show CDR1 as MNHNY and CDR2 as SVGAGI (reference sequence). V was cut by 0 bases and J by 1 base, with 10 bases left in between. The CDR3 coding sequence is TGTGCCAGCAGTTACTCGCGGGGAGAAAGCAATCAGCCCCAGCATTTT. Encoded protein: CASSYSRGESNQPQHF.